This passage covers 10 T cell receptor beta chains from one sample sequenced in a study of blood T cell repertoires in COVID-19. Sequencing was performed with immunoSEQ multiplex PCR; in TCRdb, only in-frame clones are kept and a portion is missing. The sample includes 65,000 to 75,000 clones, around 75% of them seen just once. The material sequenced was peripheral blood. These receptors all stem from a man aged 70 or older with acute or convalescent COVID-19.

This clone was recorded a few times. The V call is TRBV28, the J call TRBJ1-1, with a possible D match to TRBD1 (5 bases). CDR1 is MDHEN and CDR2 is SYDVKM in the germline V gene. The CDR3 sequence is 14 residues long. Trimming shortened V by 7 bases and J by 1 base, and 13 bases separated the two germline ends. CDR3 in DNA: TGTGCCAGCACCTCCGCGGGACCGAACACTGAAGCTTTCTTT. It codes for CASTSAGPNTEAFF. The whole variable domain, filled in from reference TRBV28 and TRBJ1-1, reads DVKVTQSSRYLVKRTGEKVFLECVQDMDHENMFWYRQDPGLGLRLIYFSYDVKMKEKGDIPEGYSVSREKKERFSLILESASTNQTSMYLCASTSAGPNTEAFFGQGTRLTVV.

This sequence joins TRBV7-2 and TRBJ2-2; maybe TRBD1 (5 bases). Trimming left V 4 bases short and J 2 bases short, with 11 bases between. The CDR3 has 15 residues. From germline, CDR1 is SGHTA and CDR2 FQGNSA. The CDR3 DNA is TGTGCCAGCAGCTCAGATCAGGGCAACACCGGGGAGCTGTTTTTT. Its translation is CASSSDQGNTGELFF.

V usage is TRBV5-1 and J usage is TRBJ2-2; 7 nucleotides match TRBD2. The CDR3 has 15 amino acids. Germline lookup yields CDR1 SGHRS and CDR2 YFSETQ. J was trimmed by 4 bases and V by 3 bases; bases with no gene match: 6. The CDR3 is CASSSLTSSTGELFF. In nucleotides, the CDR3 is TGCGCCAGCAGCTCGCTGACTAGCAGCACCGGGGAGCTGTTTTTT.

A single count supports this clone. The chain joins TRBV27 to TRBJ1-6; weak D call: TRBD1 (5 bases). V was clipped by 3 bases and J by 8 bases, with 8 bases between them. Germline values: CDR1 MNHEY, CDR2 SMNVEV (reference sequence). This CDR3 has 13 residues. The chain's CDR3 is CASSFAGDSPLHF. CDR3 bases: TGTGCCAGCAGTTTCGCGGGGGATTCACCCCTCCACTTT.

This clone was counted a single time. This chain uses TRBV5-4 with TRBJ2-7, with TRBD1 matching over 8 bases. The CDR3 covers 15 residues. Germline trimming cut 4 bases from V and 0 bases from J; bases unmatched to any gene: 6. Per germline, CDR1 SGHNT and CDR2 YYREEE (reference sequence). The CDR3 nucleotides are TGTGCCAGCAGCGACGGGGACAGGAGCTCCTACGAGCAGTACTTC. This translates into CASSDGDRSSYEQYF.

This rearrangement joins TRBV4-1 to TRBJ1-6; possible D gene TRBD1, 5 bases. Germline CDR1 and CDR2: MGHRA and YSYEKL. The CDR3 loop spans 18 amino acids. The V end was cut by 2 bases, the J end by 6 bases, with 20 bases between. The CDR3 sequence is CASSQIQGGGTVNSPLHF. The CDR3 coding sequence is TGCGCCAGCAGCCAAATCCAAGGTGGGGGGACGGTTAATTCACCCCTCCACTTT.

This chain joins TRBV7-8 and TRBJ1-2, with 10 bases matching TRBD1. V was pared by 5 bases and J by 2 bases, with 5 bases of the junction left unmatched. The CDR3 has 15 amino acids. Germline-derived CDR1 and CDR2 are SGHVS and FQNEAQ. The CDR3 region has the DNA TGTGCCAGCAGCATCTCGACAGGGGGCAACTATGGCTACACCTTC. Protein product: CASSISTGGNYGYTF.

J is TRBJ1-2 and V is TRBV24-1; 8 bases map to TRBD1. The V and J ends lost 4 bases and 8 bases, in that order; junction bases with no gene match: 11. Germline CDR1 is KGHDR and CDR2 is SFDVKD. The CDR3 consists of 15 residues. The CDR3 is CATSESRDRLGGYTF. CDR3 nucleotide sequence: TGTGCCACCAGTGAGTCCCGGGACAGGCTTGGCGGCTACACCTTC.

V usage is TRBV27 and J usage is TRBJ2-2, with 9 bases fitting TRBD2. CDR1 is MNHEY and CDR2 is SMNVEV in the germline V gene (reference sequence). The CDR3 runs 15 residues. The V and J ends lost 3 bases and 4 bases, in that order; junction bases with no gene match: 3. The CDR3 DNA is TGTGCCAGCAGTTTGGAACTAGCGGGCACCGGGGAGCTGTTTTTT. This gives the protein CASSLELAGTGELFF.

This clone has just a few counts. The V call is TRBV18, the J call TRBJ2-1; D unresolved. Germline CDR1 is KGHSH and CDR2 is LQKENI. Trimming took 3 bases from V and 3 from J, leaving 6 bases between them. CDR3 length equals 13 residues. In DNA, the CDR3 is TGTGCCAGCTCACCGAAACTCTACAATGAGCAGTTCTTC. Translation: CASSPKLYNEQFF.